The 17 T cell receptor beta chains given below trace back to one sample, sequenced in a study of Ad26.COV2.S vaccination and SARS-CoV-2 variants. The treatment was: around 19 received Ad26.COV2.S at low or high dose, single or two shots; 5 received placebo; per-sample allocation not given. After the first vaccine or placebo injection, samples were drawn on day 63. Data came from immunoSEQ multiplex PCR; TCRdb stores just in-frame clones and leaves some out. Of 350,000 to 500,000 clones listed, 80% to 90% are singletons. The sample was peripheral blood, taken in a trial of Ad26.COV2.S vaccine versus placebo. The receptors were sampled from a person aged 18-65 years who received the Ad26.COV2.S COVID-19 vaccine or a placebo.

The CDR3 region is CASSLKLSNEQFF. In DNA form, the CDR3 reads TGTGCCAGCAGCTTAAAACTTTCCAATGAGCAGTTCTTC. The gene calls are TRBV11-3 and TRBJ2-1; D is ambiguous. Germline values: CDR1 SGHNT, CDR2 YENEEA. The CDR3 extends over 13 amino acids. V was pared by 2 bases and J by 6 bases, with 8 bases between.

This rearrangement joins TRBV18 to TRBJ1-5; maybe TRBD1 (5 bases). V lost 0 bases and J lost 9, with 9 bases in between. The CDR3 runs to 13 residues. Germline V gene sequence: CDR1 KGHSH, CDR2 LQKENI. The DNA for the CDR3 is TGTGCCAGCTCACCACCGGGCGGGGGGCCCCAGCATTTT. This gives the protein CASSPPGGGPQHF.

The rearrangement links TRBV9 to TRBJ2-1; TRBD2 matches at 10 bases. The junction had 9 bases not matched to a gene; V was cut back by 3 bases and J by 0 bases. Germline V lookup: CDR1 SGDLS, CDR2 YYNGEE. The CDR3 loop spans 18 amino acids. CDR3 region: CASSEASGGLSSYNEQFF. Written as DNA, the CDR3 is TGTGCCAGCAGCGAGGCTAGCGGGGGCCTGAGCTCCTACAATGAGCAGTTCTTC.

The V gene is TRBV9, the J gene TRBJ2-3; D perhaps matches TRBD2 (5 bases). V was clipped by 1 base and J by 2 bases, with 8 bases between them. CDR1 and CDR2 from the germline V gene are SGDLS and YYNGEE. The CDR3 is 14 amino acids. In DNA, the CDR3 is TGTGCCAGCAGCGTAAGAGCGGCCACAGATACGCAGTATTTT. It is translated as CASSVRAATDTQYF.

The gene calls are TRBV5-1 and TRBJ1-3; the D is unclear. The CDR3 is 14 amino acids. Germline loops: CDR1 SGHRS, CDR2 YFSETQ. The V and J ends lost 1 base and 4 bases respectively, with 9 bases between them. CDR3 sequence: CASSLTGVGNTIYF. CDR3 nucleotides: TGCGCCAGCAGCTTGACGGGCGTGGGAAACACCATATATTTT.

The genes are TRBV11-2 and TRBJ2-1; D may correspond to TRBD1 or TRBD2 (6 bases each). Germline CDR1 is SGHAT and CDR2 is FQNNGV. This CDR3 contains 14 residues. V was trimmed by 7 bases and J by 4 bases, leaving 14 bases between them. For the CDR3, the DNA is TGTGCCAGCACCACCGGGGGCGCTTACAATGAGCAGTTCTTC. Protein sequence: CASTTGGAYNEQFF.

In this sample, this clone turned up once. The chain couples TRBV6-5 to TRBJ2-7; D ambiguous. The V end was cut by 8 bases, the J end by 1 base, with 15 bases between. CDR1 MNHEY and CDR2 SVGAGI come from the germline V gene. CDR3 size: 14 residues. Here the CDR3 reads CASRAAKGSYEQYV. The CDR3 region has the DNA TGTGCCAGCCGGGCGGCTAAGGGATCCTACGAGCAGTACGTC.

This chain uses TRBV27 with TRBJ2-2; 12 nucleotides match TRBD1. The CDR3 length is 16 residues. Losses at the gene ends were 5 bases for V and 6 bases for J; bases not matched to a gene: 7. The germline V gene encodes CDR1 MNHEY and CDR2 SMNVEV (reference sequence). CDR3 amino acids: CASSAGDRGRPGELFF. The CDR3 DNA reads TGTGCCAGCAGTGCGGGGGACAGGGGGCGGCCCGGGGAGCTGTTTTTT.

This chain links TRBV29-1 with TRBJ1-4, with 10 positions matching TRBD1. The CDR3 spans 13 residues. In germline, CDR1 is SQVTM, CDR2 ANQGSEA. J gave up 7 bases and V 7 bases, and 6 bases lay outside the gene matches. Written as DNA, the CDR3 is TGCAGCGCTAGGACAGGGGGAACTGAAAAACTGTTTTTT. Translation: CSARTGGTEKLFF.

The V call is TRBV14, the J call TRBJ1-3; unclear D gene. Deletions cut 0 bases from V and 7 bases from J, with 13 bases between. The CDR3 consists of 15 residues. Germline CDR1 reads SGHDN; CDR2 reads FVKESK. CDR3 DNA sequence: TGTGCCAGCAGCCAAGAGGGCCAGAGGGAGAACACCATATATTTT. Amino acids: CASSQEGQRENTIYF.

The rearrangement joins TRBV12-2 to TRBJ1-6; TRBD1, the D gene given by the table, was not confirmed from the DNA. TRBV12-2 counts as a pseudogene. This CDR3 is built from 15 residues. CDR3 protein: CASRFVWQGNSPLHF. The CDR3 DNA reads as TGTGCAAGTCGTTTTGTTTGGCAGGGCAATTCACCCCTCCACTTT.

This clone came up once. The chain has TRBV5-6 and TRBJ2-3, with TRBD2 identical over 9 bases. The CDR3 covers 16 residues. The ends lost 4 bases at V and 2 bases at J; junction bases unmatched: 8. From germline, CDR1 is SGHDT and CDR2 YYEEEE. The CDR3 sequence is CASSRGVAGVTDTQYF. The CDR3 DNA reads TGTGCCAGCAGCCGGGGGGTAGCGGGGGTCACAGATACGCAGTATTTT.

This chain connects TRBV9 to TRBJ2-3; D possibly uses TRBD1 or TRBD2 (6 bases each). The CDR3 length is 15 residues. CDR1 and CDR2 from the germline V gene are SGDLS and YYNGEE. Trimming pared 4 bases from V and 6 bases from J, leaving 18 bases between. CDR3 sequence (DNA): TGTGCCAGCAGCCGACTGGGACGGAGGGGGGATACGCAGTATTTT. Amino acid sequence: CASSRLGRRGDTQYF.

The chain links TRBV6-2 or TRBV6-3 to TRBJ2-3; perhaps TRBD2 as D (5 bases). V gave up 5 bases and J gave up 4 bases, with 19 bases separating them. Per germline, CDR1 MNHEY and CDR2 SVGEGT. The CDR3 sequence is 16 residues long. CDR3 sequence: CASSQPRDQRPDTQYF. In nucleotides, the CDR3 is TGTGCCAGCAGTCAACCCCGGGATCAACGGCCAGATACGCAGTATTTT.

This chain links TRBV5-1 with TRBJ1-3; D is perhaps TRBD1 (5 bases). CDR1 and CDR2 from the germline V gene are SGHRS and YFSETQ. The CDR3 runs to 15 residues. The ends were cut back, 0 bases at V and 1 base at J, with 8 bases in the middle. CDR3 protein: CASSLGGMSGNTIYF. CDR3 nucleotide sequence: TGCGCCAGCAGCTTGGGGGGGATGTCTGGAAACACCATATATTTT.

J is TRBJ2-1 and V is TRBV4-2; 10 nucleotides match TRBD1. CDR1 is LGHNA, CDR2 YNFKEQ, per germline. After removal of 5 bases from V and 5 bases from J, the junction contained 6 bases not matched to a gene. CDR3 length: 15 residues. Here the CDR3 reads CASSWTGGGNNEQFF. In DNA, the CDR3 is TGTGCCAGCAGCTGGACAGGGGGGGGGAACAATGAGCAGTTCTTC.

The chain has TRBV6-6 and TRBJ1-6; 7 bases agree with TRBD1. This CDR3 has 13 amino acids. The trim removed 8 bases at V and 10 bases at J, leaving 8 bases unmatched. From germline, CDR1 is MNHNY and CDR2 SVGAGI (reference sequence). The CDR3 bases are TGTGCCAGCGGGCAGACAGGGAAATCACCCCTCCACTTT. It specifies CASGQTGKSPLHF.